Below, 25 T cell receptor beta chains from the same sample are listed, as sequenced in a study of CD8 T cells in ankylosing spondylitis. TCRdb processed the 5' RACE reads anew with MiXCR; each CDR3 protein has one entry. The sample includes fewer than 550,000 distinct CDR3 sequences, 5.3% of them seen just once. These receptors have no known antigen. Study-wide results and caveats: A TCR beta motif made of several highly homologous variants seemed typical of ankylosing spondylitis blood.

The sample comprised blood, either unsorted or a sorted T cell fraction (not recorded which). These receptors all come from a male donor with ankylosing spondylitis.

This clonotype was observed many times. V is TRBV28 and J is TRBJ2-3; D is possibly TRBD2 (7 bases). The V gene's germline CDR1 is MDHEN and CDR2 SYDVKM. Trimming stripped 5 bases from V and 2 bases from J, with 14 bases between. The CDR3 totals 15 residues. The CDR3 loop is CASSRPGGVTDTQYF. The CDR3 DNA reads as TGTGCCAGCAGTAGACCGGGGGGCGTCACAGATACGCAGTATTTT.

This clonotype was recorded at least ten times. V usage is TRBV29-1 and J usage is TRBJ1-1; the D gene is possibly TRBD1 (6 bases). Germline CDR1 SQVTM, CDR2 ANQGSEA. V lost 4 bases, J lost 11 bases, and 11 bases lay in between. This CDR3 comprises 10 residues. In DNA, the CDR3 is TGCAGCGTTGGAACAGGGCAGGCTTTCTTT. It specifies CSVGTGQAFF.

This clonotype was detected ten times or more. The rearrangement uses TRBV28 and TRBJ2-1, with D tentatively TRBD2 (5 bases). Per the germline V gene, CDR1 is MDHEN and CDR2 is SYDVKM. V was cut by 8 bases and J by 3 bases, with 14 bases left in between. This CDR3 region has 14 residues. The CDR3 loop reads CASGNHGLYNEQFF. The CDR3 nucleotides are TGTGCCAGCGGGAATCACGGACTCTACAATGAGCAGTTCTTC.

This clonotype was seen repeatedly, ten times or more. The rearrangement links TRBV24-1 to TRBJ2-2, with a possible D match to TRBD2 (5 bases). CDR1 is KGHDR, CDR2 SFDVKD, per germline. CDR3 length: 17 amino acids. The ends were cut back, 1 base at V and 3 bases at J, with 14 bases in the middle. CDR3 sequence (DNA): TGTGCCACCAGTGATTTTAGCGCAGGATTGTACACCGGGGAGCTGTTTTTT. It is translated as CATSDFSAGLYTGELFF.

Many counts were recorded for this clonotype. This chain connects TRBV6-5 to TRBJ1-1; weak D call: TRBD1 (6 bases). This CDR3 has 16 amino acids. Germline-derived CDR1 and CDR2 are MNHEY and SVGAGI. V lost 4 bases to trimming and J lost 1 base, with 16 bases between them. The CDR3 sequence is CASSFGQSFRNTEAFF. CDR3 DNA sequence: TGTGCCAGCAGTTTCGGACAGAGCTTTAGGAACACTGAAGCTTTCTTT.

The chain links TRBV5-1 to TRBJ1-5, with D hard to call. CDR3 length: 15 residues. Germline loops: CDR1 SGHRS, CDR2 YFSETQ. V lost 4 bases and J lost 0, with 11 bases in between. This chain's CDR3 is CASSPYPASNQPQHF. In DNA, the CDR3 is TGCGCCAGCAGCCCTTACCCCGCTAGCAATCAGCCCCAGCATTTT.

The table lists this clonotype with many counts. V gene TRBV5-5 combines with J gene TRBJ2-7, with TRBD2 matching over 11 bases. Germline lookup yields CDR1 SGHKS and CDR2 YYEKEE (reference sequence). J was trimmed by 3 bases and V by 3 bases; bases with no gene match: 8. This CDR3 is 16 amino acids long. CDR3 sequence: CASSSWGSGRDYEQYF. CDR3 in DNA: TGTGCCAGCAGCTCCTGGGGTAGCGGGAGGGACTACGAGCAGTACTTC. The full variable domain, its missing parts supplied by reference TRBV5-5 and TRBJ2-7, is DAGVTQSPTHLIKTRGQQVTLRCSPISGHKSVSWYQQVLGQGPQFIFQYYEKEERGRGNFPDRFSARQFPNYSSELNVNALLLGDSALYLCASSSWGSGRDYEQYFGPGTRLTVT.

This clonotype was counted at least ten times. The chain is built from TRBV4-3 and TRBJ1-1, with a weak D call TRBD1 (6 bases). The germline CDR1 and CDR2 sequences are LGHNA and YSLEER. V was shortened by 4 bases and J by 5 bases, with 11 bases between the two germline ends. The CDR3 is made up of 13 amino acids. The DNA for the CDR3 is TGCGCCAGCAGCCTAAACACAGGGACTGAAGCTTTCTTT. Its protein product is CASSLNTGTEAFF.

This clonotype was detected ten times or more. The chain recombines TRBV24-1 with TRBJ2-7, with TRBD1 matching 10 bases. The CDR3 extends over 14 amino acids. The V segment lost 6 bases and the J segment 2 bases; nucleotides outside the gene matches: 3. The germline V gene has CDR1 KGHDR and CDR2 SFDVKD. Here the CDR3 reads CATSPGTGAYEQYF. CDR3 DNA sequence: TGTGCCACCAGTCCCGGGACAGGGGCCTACGAGCAGTACTTC.

This clonotype was detected many times. The chain carries TRBV5-1 and TRBJ1-2; the D is unclear. Germline assignment: CDR1 SGHRS and CDR2 YFSETQ. CDR3 length equals 14 residues. V gave up 4 bases and J gave up 3 bases, with 13 bases separating them. The CDR3 region is CASSPGLSHYGYTF. CDR3 nucleotide sequence: TGCGCCAGCAGCCCGGGCCTAAGTCACTATGGCTACACCTTC.

The chain joins TRBV7-2 to TRBJ2-5, with 7 nucleotides matching TRBD2. Germline CDR1 reads SGHTA; CDR2 reads FQGNSA. The CDR3 is 15 amino acids. V lost 1 base to trimming and J lost 7 bases; unmatched junction nucleotides: 9. CDR3 nucleotide sequence: TGTGCCAGCAGCTTAGTCGTGGGAGGGCGAGGGACCCAGTACTTC. Translation: CASSLVVGGRGTQYF. Combining the CDR3 with reference TRBV7-2 and TRBJ2-5 gives the whole variable domain GAGVSQSPSNKVTEKGKDVELRCDPISGHTALYWYRQSLGQGLEFLIYFQGNSAPDKSGLPSDRFSAERTGGSVSTLTIQRTQQEDSAVYLCASSLVVGGRGTQYFGPGTRLLVL.

This clonotype was picked up many times. V gene TRBV29-1 combines with J gene TRBJ2-5; D possibly corresponds to TRBD1 (6 bases). The germline CDR1 and CDR2 sequences are SQVTM and ANQGSEA. The CDR3 runs to 13 residues. V gave up 7 bases and J gave up 4 bases, with 16 bases separating them. As DNA, the CDR3 is TGCAGCGCCGTTGGGGGCGTGGGAGAGACCCAGTACTTC. It specifies CSAVGGVGETQYF.

Notes on this clonotype: Since a much larger clone is just one base distant, this may be a read error. The chain has TRBV29-1 and TRBJ1-1; 7 nucleotides agree with TRBD1. Germline loops: CDR1 SQVTM, CDR2 ANQGSEA. CDR3 size: 14 residues. CDR3 residues: CSATRTGVNTEALF. In DNA, the CDR3 is TGCAGCGCCACACGGACAGGAGTGAACACTGAAGCTCTCTTT.

The chain employs TRBV20-1 and TRBJ2-7, with D possibly TRBD2 on 5 matching bases. V was clipped by 5 bases and J by 6 bases, with 20 bases between them. The CDR3 runs 14 residues. CDR1 and CDR2 (germline): DFQATT, SNEGSKA (reference sequence). The CDR3 is CSAHLPGRRGEQYF. As DNA, the CDR3 is TGCAGTGCTCATCTTCCGGGTCGTCGGGGCGAGCAGTACTTC.

This clonotype was counted many times. The chain employs TRBV5-1 and TRBJ2-1; D ambiguous. CDR1 and CDR2 (germline): SGHRS, YFSETQ. V lost 0 bases to trimming and J lost 5 bases, with 18 bases between them. The CDR3 runs 17 residues. The CDR3 reads CASSLGPNLFRDNEQFF. Here the CDR3 DNA reads TGCGCCAGCAGCTTGGGCCCTAACTTATTCCGGGACAATGAGCAGTTCTTC.

This clonotype was observed at least ten times. The V and J genes are TRBV29-1 and TRBJ1-2, with a weak D call TRBD1 (5 bases). The germline V gene has CDR1 SQVTM and CDR2 ANQGSEA. CDR3 length equals 12 residues. CDR3 region: CLVGGELYGYTF. CDR3 DNA sequence: TGCTTAGTCGGAGGGGAACTGTATGGCTACACCTTC.

In its sample, this clonotype was seen many times. The chain employs TRBV20-1 and TRBJ2-1; TRBD2 agrees at 7 bases. Germline CDR1 and CDR2: DFQATT and SNEGSKA (reference sequence). The junction had 6 bases not matched to a gene; V was cut back by 5 bases and J by 8 bases. This CDR3 spans 12 amino acids. The CDR3 DNA sequence: TGCAGTGCTTACGGGAGGTCGGATGAGCAGTTCTTC. This codes for CSAYGRSDEQFF.

This clonotype was detected a few times. The V and J genes are TRBV20-1 and TRBJ2-3; TRBD2 matches at 10 bases. CDR1 is DFQATT and CDR2 is SNEGSKA in the germline V gene (reference sequence). V gave up 4 bases and J gave up 0 bases; unmatched junction bases: 16. CDR3 size: 19 residues. This chain's CDR3 is CSATSLPSGRRTSTDTQYF. As DNA, the CDR3 is TGCAGTGCTACCTCCCTGCCTAGCGGGAGAAGGACTAGCACAGATACGCAGTATTTT.

This clonotype was seen at least ten times. CDR3 DNA: TGTGCCAGCAGTACCCCAGGGGGCATCGCCTACGAGCAGTACTTC. Its translation is CASSTPGGIAYEQYF. The V call is TRBV6-2 or TRBV6-3, the J call TRBJ2-7, with 8 bases matching TRBD1. J lost 2 bases, V lost 5 bases, and 8 bases had no gene match. The CDR3 is 15 residues long. Germline CDR1 and CDR2: MNHEY and SVGEGT.

This clonotype was observed many times. The V call is TRBV12-3 or TRBV12-4, the J call TRBJ1-1; no definite D call. The CDR3 is made up of 14 amino acids. Trimming removed 2 bases at V and 3 bases at J, with 10 bases between. CDR3 coding DNA: TGTGCCAGCAGTTTAACCCGGGAGGACACTGAAGCTTTCTTT. Encoded protein: CASSLTREDTEAFF.

This clonotype was seen many times. The V gene is TRBV20-1, the J gene TRBJ1-1; 8 nucleotides align to TRBD1. The CDR3 consists of 14 residues. Germline CDR1 is DFQATT and CDR2 is SNEGSKA (reference sequence). Trimming cost V 3 bases and J 4 bases; bases outside gene matches: 7. In DNA form, the CDR3 reads TGCAGTGCTAGGCCTGGACAGGGCGGCACTGAAGCTTTCTTT. It is translated as CSARPGQGGTEAFF.

This clonotype was picked up many times. J is TRBJ2-7 and V is TRBV5-1, with 9 bases lining up with TRBD2. CDR1 is SGHRS and CDR2 is YFSETQ in the germline V gene. With 3 bases clipped from V and 5 bases from J, the junction kept 6 bases outside the gene matches. The CDR3 covers 14 residues. The CDR3 DNA sequence: TGCGCCAGCAGCTCGCTAGCGGGGATCGACGAGCAGTACTTC. Translating it yields CASSSLAGIDEQYF. Together with reference TRBV5-1 and TRBJ2-7, the CDR3 gives the full variable domain: KAGVTQTPRYLIKTRGQQVTLSCSPISGHRSVSWYQQTPGQGLQFLFEYFSETQRNKGNFPGRFSGRQFSNSRSEMNVSTLELGDSALYLCASSSLAGIDEQYFGPGTRLTVT.

The table lists this clonotype with a few counts. The chain employs TRBV4-1 and TRBJ2-2; 10 bases align to TRBD1. V lost 4 bases to trimming and J lost 6 bases; unmatched junction nucleotides: 11. CDR1 and CDR2 (germline): MGHRA, YSYEKL. The CDR3 extends over 17 amino acids. The CDR3 here is CASSRLGTGVFPGELFF. CDR3 DNA: TGCGCCAGCAGCCGCCTAGGGACAGGGGTATTCCCCGGGGAGCTGTTTTTT.

This clonotype was observed once. A much bigger clone sits one base away, suggesting this may be a read error. V and J are TRBV7-9 and TRBJ2-7; D may be TRBD1 (6 bases). The germline V gene encodes CDR1 SEHNR and CDR2 FQNEAQ (reference sequence). The CDR3 runs 14 residues. CDR3 nucleotide sequence: TGTGCCAGCAGCTTAGCAGGGGGTAACCACGAGCTGTACTTC. Protein sequence: CASSLAGGNHELYF.

This clonotype showed up many times. The chain combines TRBV7-9 with TRBJ1-5, with 9 bases matching TRBD1. There are 16 residues in the CDR3. With 5 bases clipped from V and 5 bases from J, the junction kept 10 bases outside the gene matches. CDR1 is SEHNR, CDR2 FQNEAQ, per germline (reference sequence). The chain's CDR3 is CASSRGQGIADQPQHF. In nucleotides, the CDR3 is TGTGCCAGCAGCCGGGGACAGGGAATAGCGGATCAGCCCCAGCATTTT.